The rows below give T cell receptor beta chains drawn from one sample of a study of cytomegalovirus exposure and HLA in healthy donors. Method: immunoSEQ multiplex PCR; TCRdb's copy keeps in-frame clones and lacks some. The ten top clones account for less than 4.5%, within a sample of about 110,000 clones. The sample was PBMCs. The source is a man aged 30 to 39 in good health and CMV-seronegative. CDR3s include the opening cysteine and the closing phenylalanine or tryptophan. D genes are given only for firm matches.

v_call	j_call	d_call	cdr3_nt	cdr3_aa
TRBV9	TRBJ2-5	TRBD2	TGTGCCAGCAGCGTCGGGGGGACAGAGACCCAGTACTTC	CASSVGGTETQYF
TRBV10-3	TRBJ1-1	NA	TGTGCCATCAGCGGGGGGGTCGGGACTGAAGCTTTCTTT	CAISGGVGTEAFF
TRBV6-1	TRBJ1-5	NA	TGTGCCAGCAGATACACGCAGCCCCAGCATTTT	CASRYTQPQHF
TRBV6-5	TRBJ2-1	NA	TGTGCCAGCAGTTACTCGGTAGCCGCCCGCAATGAGCAGTTCTTC	CASSYSVAARNEQFF
TRBV4-3	TRBJ1-2	NA	TGCGCCAGCAGCCAAGATCCGGGGATGGACTATGGCTACACCTTC	CASSQDPGMDYGYTF
TRBV4-1	TRBJ2-3	NA	TGCGCCAGCAGCCAAGGGTTACGAGAAGATACGCAGTATTTT	CASSQGLREDTQYF
TRBV6-5	TRBJ2-5	TRBD2	TGTGCCACGCACAGCGGGGCCCAAGAGACCCAGTACTTC	CATHSGAQETQYF
TRBV29-1	TRBJ2-2	NA	TGCAGTTCGACAGGCCGAAACACCGGGGAGCTGTTTTTT	CSSTGRNTGELFF
TRBV5-1	TRBJ2-4	TRBD1	TGCGCCAGCAGTTCGACAGGGGTAACCAAAAACATTCAGTACTTC	CASSSTGVTKNIQYF
TRBV6-1	TRBJ2-7	NA	TGTGCCAGCACCGGACCTGGGGGGAACGAGCAGTACTTC	CASTGPGGNEQYF
TRBV11-1	TRBJ2-5	NA	TGTGCCAGCAGCCAACGGGGGAAGGTAGAGACCCAGTACTTC	CASSQRGKVETQYF
TRBV15	TRBJ1-3	TRBD1	TGTGCCACCAGCAGAGATTCGTCGACAGGGACTGGAAACACCATATATTTT	CATSRDSSTGTGNTIYF
TRBV7-6	TRBJ1-1	NA	TGTGCCAGCAGCTTAGGGCGGCAGGGTGACGAAGCTTTCTTT	CASSLGRQGDEAFF
TRBV19	TRBJ1-5	TRBD1	TGTGCCAGTAGTATAGTTGGCAGGGGGTCCCATCAGCCCCAGCATTTT	CASSIVGRGSHQPQHF
TRBV5-1	TRBJ2-3	NA	TGCGCCAGCAGCTCTACTAGCCGGAGGAACACAGATACGCAGTATTTT	CASSSTSRRNTDTQYF
TRBV4-1	TRBJ1-1	NA	TGCGCCAGCAGCCAATTTACACCGAACACTGAAGCTTTCTTT	CASSQFTPNTEAFF
TRBV6-5	TRBJ2-1	NA	TGTGCCAGCAGTTCCCCCCCTCGGGTCAGCAATGAGCAGTTCTTC	CASSSPPRVSNEQFF
TRBV7-9	TRBJ1-2	NA	TGTGCCAGCAGCAATCAGGGGAACTATGGCTACACCTTC	CASSNQGNYGYTF
TRBV5-1	TRBJ1-1	TRBD1	TGCGCCAGCAGCTTGGGAGGGACAGAACAAGGGGCTGAAGCTTTCTTT	CASSLGGTEQGAEAFF
TRBV18	TRBJ2-7	NA	TGTGCCAGCTCGCCCCAGGAGCGGACGACCTACGAGCAGTACTTC	CASSPQERTTYEQYF
TRBV4-3	TRBJ2-1	NA	TGCGCCAGCAGCCAAGAGGGCTATACCTACAATGAGCAGTTCTTC	CASSQEGYTYNEQFF
TRBV6-1	TRBJ1-2	NA	TGTGCCAGCAGTGAAGTCCACGGACAGTCTAACTATGGCTACACCTTC	CASSEVHGQSNYGYTF
TRBV13	TRBJ1-1	TRBD1	TGTGCCAGCAGCCCGGACAGGAGTAACACTGAAGCTTTCTTT	CASSPDRSNTEAFF
TRBV13	TRBJ2-7	TRBD1	TGTGCCAGCAGATTGCCGGGACAGGGCTCAGGCGAGCAGTACTTC	CASRLPGQGSGEQYF
TRBV27	TRBJ1-6	TRBD1	TGTGCCAGCAGTACTCAGACAGGGCCTAATTCACCCCTCCACTTT	CASSTQTGPNSPLHF
TRBV4-2	TRBJ2-6	NA	TGTGCCAGCAGCCAAGGCGGATCCTACTCTGGGGCCAACGTCCTGACTTTC	CASSQGGSYSGANVLTF
TRBV13	TRBJ1-6	NA	TGTGCCAGCAGCCCCCTGAGAGGAGGATCACCCCTCCACTTT	CASSPLRGGSPLHF
TRBV27	TRBJ2-7	NA	TGTGCCAGCAGTCCCAACAGGGTCGCCCACGAGCAGTACTTC	CASSPNRVAHEQYF
TRBV6-6	TRBJ2-7	TRBD1	TGTGCCAGCAGTGGACAGGCCACTAGTACCTACGAGCAGTACTTC	CASSGQATSTYEQYF
TRBV5-1	TRBJ2-3	TRBD2	TGCGCCAGCAGCTTTCTAGCGGGGGCCCTCACAGATACGCAGTATTTT	CASSFLAGALTDTQYF
TRBV5-1	TRBJ2-2	TRBD2	TGCGCCACCCGGGGGGGGGCGCCCAACACCGGGGAGCTGTTTTTT	CATRGGAPNTGELFF
TRBV2	TRBJ1-1	TRBD1	TGTGCCAGCACCAGAATCGGACAGGGCACTGAAGCTTTCTTT	CASTRIGQGTEAFF
TRBV5-1	TRBJ1-4	TRBD1	TGCGCCAGCAGCCCTTGGACAGGGGGGAATGAAAAACTGTTTTTT	CASSPWTGGNEKLFF
TRBV28	TRBJ2-7	NA	TGTGCCAGCACCTCGGGGTTTTGGGGCTCCTACGAGCAGTACTTC	CASTSGFWGSYEQYF
TRBV6-5	TRBJ2-2	NA	TGTGCCAGCAGTTACGGCATCGGGGAGCTGTTTTTT	CASSYGIGELFF
TRBV7-9	TRBJ1-4	TRBD1	TGTGCCAGCAGCTTGGACAGGGGAAACGAAAAACTGTTTTTT	CASSLDRGNEKLFF
TRBV9	TRBJ1-2	NA	TGTGCCAGCAGCGTTGATTGGGGCGATGGCTACACCTTC	CASSVDWGDGYTF
TRBV6-5	TRBJ1-1	TRBD1	TGTGCCAGCAGTTATTCGGGACAGGGGTTTACTGAAGCTTTCTTT	CASSYSGQGFTEAFF
TRBV7-9	TRBJ2-6	NA	TGTGCCAGCAGCTTTAGTGCTTCTGGGGCCAACGTCCTGACTTTC	CASSFSASGANVLTF
TRBV30	TRBJ1-5	TRBD1	TGTGCCTGGAGGAAGGGACAGGGAGATCAGCCCCAGCATTTT	CAWRKGQGDQPQHF
TRBV2	TRBJ2-7	TRBD1	TGTGCCAGCAGTCCAGGGGGCGGAGCCTACGAGCAGTACTTC	CASSPGGGAYEQYF